A single sample is the source of the 21 T cell receptor beta chains below, sequenced in a study of blood T cell repertoires in COVID-19. Data came from immunoSEQ multiplex PCR; TCRdb stores just in-frame clones and leaves some out. Of about 14,000 clones listed, around 85% are singletons. Sequences were obtained from peripheral blood. These receptors originate from a human donor in a cohort sampled during active COVID-19.

The chain links TRBV3-1 (or the pseudogene TRBV3-2) to TRBJ2-3; 9 bases map to TRBD2. This CDR3 region has 15 residues. J lost 3 bases, V lost 1 base, and 2 bases had no gene match. Germline CDR1 reads LGHDT; CDR2 reads YNNKEL (reference sequence). CDR3 DNA: TGTGCCAGCAGCCAAGCGAGCGGGGGGACAGATACGCAGTATTTT. Its translation: CASSQASGGTDTQYF.

V and J are TRBV2 and TRBJ2-5; 7 bases match TRBD1. The V and J ends lost 7 bases and 0 bases, in that order; junction bases with no gene match: 2. Germline V gives CDR1 SNHLY, CDR2 FYNNEI. The CDR3 contains 13 residues. The CDR3 DNA reads TGTGCCAGCAAGACAGGGTACCAAGAGACCCAGTACTTC. It is translated as CASKTGYQETQYF.

This clone is a singleton in its sample. The chain has TRBV28 and TRBJ1-6; D is undetermined. Trimming removed 6 bases at V and 7 bases at J, with 7 bases between. The CDR3 covers 12 residues. Germline CDR1 and CDR2: MDHEN and SYDVKM. CDR3 in amino acids: CASRASNSPLHF. In DNA form, the CDR3 reads TGTGCCAGCAGGGCCTCGAATTCACCCCTCCACTTT.

This clone was recorded only once. This chain uses TRBV13 with TRBJ2-2, with a possible D match to TRBD2 (6 bases). Germline CDR1 reads PRHDT; CDR2 reads FYEKMQ (reference sequence). V was cut by 4 bases and J by 5 bases, with 32 bases left in between. CDR3 length: 21 amino acids. CDR3 sequence reads: CASSYPPVFGGDSFRTGELFF. CDR3 coding DNA: TGTGCCAGCAGCTACCCACCGGTTTTTGGAGGGGACTCGTTCAGAACCGGGGAGCTGTTTTTT. The variable domain in full, with the rest retrieved from reference TRBV13 and TRBJ2-2, is AAGVIQSPRHLIKEKRETATLKCYPIPRHDTVYWYQQGPGQDPQFLISFYEKMQSDKGSIPDRFSAQQFSDYHSELNMSSLELGDSALYFCASSYPPVFGGDSFRTGELFFGEGSRLTVL.

J is TRBJ2-7 and V is TRBV28; the match to TRBD1 covers 7 bases. The V and J ends lost 2 bases and 5 bases, in that order; junction bases with no gene match: 6. The CDR3 length is 14 residues. Germline V gene lookup returns CDR1 MDHEN and CDR2 SYDVKM. In nucleotides, the CDR3 is TGTGCCAGCAGTTTAGGTAGGGGGCTAAACGAGCAGTACTTC. Its translation is CASSLGRGLNEQYF.

CDR3 in DNA: TGTGCCTCCCCAGGGGACTCTGGAAACACCATATATTTT. Its translation: CASPGDSGNTIYF. V gene TRBV30 combines with J gene TRBJ1-3; possible D gene TRBD1, 6 bases. Per germline, CDR1 GTSNPN and CDR2 SVGIG (reference sequence). Deletions cut 7 bases from V and 0 bases from J, with 10 bases between. The CDR3 runs 13 residues.

V is TRBV11-2 and J is TRBJ2-3, with 7 bases fitting TRBD1. The length of the CDR3 is 15 residues. Germline CDR1 SGHAT, CDR2 FQNNGV. Losses at the gene ends were 0 bases for V and 2 bases for J; bases not matched to a gene: 2. In DNA, the CDR3 is TGTGCCAGCAGCTTAGAAGACAGGGACACAGATACGCAGTATTTT. The encoded protein is CASSLEDRDTDTQYF.

This chain connects TRBV15 to TRBJ2-7, with 10 nucleotides matching TRBD2. Germline loops: CDR1 LNHNV, CDR2 YYDKDF (reference sequence). J lost 6 bases, V lost 4 bases, and 9 bases had no gene match. This CDR3 has 15 amino acids. The CDR3 bases are TGTGCCACCAGCACAGAAGCGGGAGGGCCGTCCGAGCAGTACTTC. Residues: CATSTEAGGPSEQYF.

This chain uses TRBV10-1 with TRBJ1-5, with 8 bases fitting TRBD1. There are 15 residues in the CDR3. In germline, CDR1 is WNHNN, CDR2 SYGVQD (reference sequence). V was pared by 3 bases and J by 2 bases, with 3 bases of the junction left unmatched. The DNA for the CDR3 is TGCGCCAGCAGTGAACAGACAGGGGGCAATCAGCCCCAGCATTTT. Residues: CASSEQTGGNQPQHF.

This chain joins TRBV28 and TRBJ2-4; no firm D call. With 1 base removed from V and 0 bases from J, the gap between germline ends came to 10 bases. The CDR3 runs to 16 residues. Germline V gene sequence: CDR1 MDHEN, CDR2 SYDVKM. DNA of the CDR3: TGTGCCAGCAGTTTATCGCGACGGGTAGCCAAAAACATTCAGTACTTC. Its translation is CASSLSRRVAKNIQYF. Full variable domain (remainder filled in from reference TRBV28 and TRBJ2-4): DVKVTQSSRYLVKRTGEKVFLECVQDMDHENMFWYRQDPGLGLRLIYFSYDVKMKEKGDIPEGYSVSREKKERFSLILESASTNQTSMYLCASSLSRRVAKNIQYFGAGTRLSVL.

The chain recombines TRBV5-1 with TRBJ2-3; D call uncertain. The CDR3 contains 15 residues. Germline V gene data show CDR1 as SGHRS and CDR2 as YFSETQ. Trimming took off 2 bases at V and 2 bases at J, with 12 bases between the two ends. The CDR3 DNA follows: TGCGCCAGCAGCTTAAGACTGACCCCCACAGATACGCAGTATTTT. This translates into CASSLRLTPTDTQYF.

The rearrangement uses TRBV19 and TRBJ1-5; D is possibly TRBD1 (5 bases). Trimming stripped 8 bases from V and 4 bases from J, with 21 bases between. Looked up from germline, CDR1 is LNHDA and CDR2 is SQIVND (reference sequence). The CDR3 totals 16 residues. CDR3 in amino acids: CASSSTGGGGNQPQHF. CDR3 nucleotides: TGTGCCAGTTCCTCTACCGGGGGAGGCGGGAATCAGCCCCAGCATTTT.

This chain joins TRBV3-1 (or the pseudogene TRBV3-2) and TRBJ1-1, with 8 bases identical to TRBD1. V gave up 4 bases and J gave up 12 bases; unmatched junction bases: 10. Germline CDR1 reads LGHDT; CDR2 reads YNNKEL (reference sequence). The CDR3 loop spans 13 amino acids. DNA of the CDR3: TGTGCCAGCAGCCCCGGACAGGGCCGGAGGCCTTTCTTT. Its translation is CASSPGQGRRPFF.

This sequence joins TRBV7-3 and TRBJ2-2, with TRBD1 matching over 7 bases. The V gene end was trimmed by 5 bases and the J gene end by 5 bases; junction bases not matched to a gene: 8. Germline V gene sequence: CDR1 SGHTA, CDR2 FQGTGA. The CDR3 spans 15 residues. CDR3 sequence (DNA): TGTGCCAGCAGCCTCCGACAGGGTGGTACCGGGGAGCTGTTTTTT. This gives the protein CASSLRQGGTGELFF.

This chain joins TRBV4-2 and TRBJ2-5; 8 nucleotides align to TRBD2. V shed 1 base and J 5 bases; nucleotides not matched to a gene: 6. The CDR3 is 15 amino acids. Germline lookup yields CDR1 LGHNA and CDR2 YNFKEQ. CDR3: CASSQGLAPGETQYF. The CDR3 DNA sequence: TGTGCCAGCAGCCAAGGACTAGCGCCTGGTGAGACCCAGTACTTC.

The chain uses TRBV19 and TRBJ2-1, with 13 bases that match TRBD2. The V gene's germline CDR1 is LNHDA and CDR2 SQIVND (reference sequence). CDR3 length: 17 residues. Losses at the gene ends were 3 bases for V and 8 bases for J; bases not matched to a gene: 10. CDR3 coding DNA: TGTGCCAGTAGTATCGAAACTAGCGGGAGGGTAGGCGATGAGCAGTTCTTC. Its protein product is CASSIETSGRVGDEQFF.

This clone occurred a few times. The chain uses TRBV28 and TRBJ1-1; weak D call: TRBD1 (5 bases). V was shortened by 6 bases and J by 1 base, with 15 bases between the two germline ends. Germline V gene lookup returns CDR1 MDHEN and CDR2 SYDVKM. The CDR3 contains 15 residues. CDR3 nucleotides: TGTGCCAGCAGCCTTAGCAGGGTTTGGAACACTGAAGCTTTCTTT. Protein: CASSLSRVWNTEAFF.

The rearrangement joins TRBV19 to TRBJ2-7; TRBD1 aligns across 10 bases. This CDR3 is built from 15 residues. J was trimmed by 3 bases and V by 3 bases; bases with no gene match: 5. The germline gives CDR1 LNHDA, CDR2 SQIVND (reference sequence). The CDR3 region is CASSISGTGDYEQYF. The CDR3 bases are TGTGCCAGTAGTATTTCGGGGACAGGGGACTACGAGCAGTACTTC.

The rearrangement joins TRBV10-3 to TRBJ2-2, with 9 bases identical to TRBD1. The CDR3 has 15 residues. The ends lost 2 bases at V and 9 bases at J; junction bases unmatched: 7. Germline V CDR1 and CDR2: ENHRY, SYGVKD. Written as DNA, the CDR3 is TGTGCCATCAGTGAGCTAAACAGGGGGCATAGGGAGCTGTTTTTT. Amino acid sequence: CAISELNRGHRELFF.

The rearrangement joins TRBV6-5 to TRBJ2-7; TRBD1 matches 10 bases. The CDR3 contains 15 residues. From germline, CDR1 is MNHEY and CDR2 SVGAGI. V lost 6 bases and J lost 5; bases outside the gene matches: 10. The CDR3 DNA reads as TGTGCCAGCAGATTAGTCCGGGACAGGGGCAACGAGCAGTACTTC. Translated: CASRLVRDRGNEQYF.

The CDR3 loop is CASSIQGTKSLSEQYF. CDR3 coding DNA: TGTGCCAGTAGTATCCAAGGGACAAAGTCTCTATCAGAGCAGTACTTC. The chain combines TRBV19 with TRBJ2-7; possibly TRBD1 for D (6 bases). V was trimmed by 3 bases and J by 7 bases, leaving 22 bases between them. CDR3 length: 16 residues. Germline assignment: CDR1 LNHDA and CDR2 SQIVND (reference sequence).